This T cell receptor (beta chain) was captured in a study of OX40 agonist ivuxolimab in advanced cancers. Study background: The drug used for patients, ivuxolimab, was an agonistic anti-OX40 (CD134) antibody. Cancers in dose escalation were hepatocellular, melanoma, renal cell and head and neck. Overall study results and limits: By week 6 at 0.1 to 3.0 mg/kg, blood CD4+ and CD8+ T cells had expanded clonally. On average, a greater number of expanded clones characterised CD8+ T cells relative to CD4+.

The protocol was immunoSEQ multiplex PCR, while the TCRdb copy is restricted to in-frame clones and leaves out a portion. The sample holds 25,000 to 35,000 clones, approximately 84% seen once. The CDR3 extends over 20 amino acids. Germline V gene lookup returns CDR1 MGHRA and CDR2 YSYEKL. V lost 1 base, J lost 0 bases, and 22 bases lay in between. About this clone itself: Its matching antigen is unknown.

This TCR was sampled from an adult with an advanced solid tumor such as melanoma, head and neck, liver or kidney cancer. The sequencing used CD4+ or CD8+ T cells sorted from blood, collected in a trial of the OX40 agonist ivuxolimab. This chain uses TRBV4-1 with TRBJ1-5; perhaps TRBD1 as D (6 bases). The DNA for the CDR3 is TGCGCCAGCAGCCAAGTCCGACCAGGACAGTTTCTTTCTAGCAATCAGCCCCAGCATTTT. This codes for CASSQVRPGQFLSSNQPQHF.